This TCR beta chain was recovered during a study of T cells after yellow fever vaccination. On the study more broadly: Low-cell-number fractions were prepared with SMART-Seq v4 Ultra Low Input.

The germline V and J ends were trimmed by 5 bases and 8 bases, with 16 bases remaining between them. CDR1 is DFQATT, CDR2 SNEGSKA, per germline (reference sequence). The CDR3 is made up of 13 amino acids. 5'RACE template switching generated TCR cDNA, adding a universal primer site and UMIs. One entry per CDR3 protein results from TCRdb running MiXCR on the 5' RACE reads. The sample shows 620,000 or so distinct CDR3 sequences, roughly 17% of them seen only once. The V call is TRBV20-1, the J call TRBJ1-5; D gene unclear. The sequences come from PBMCs, collected roughly 5 days after the first yellow fever vaccination. This sequence originates from a young man who received the YFV17D yellow fever vaccine. CDR3 sequence (DNA): TGCAGTGCTTACGGACGGTCCCGGGAGCCCCAGCATTTT. Translated: CSAYGRSREPQHF.